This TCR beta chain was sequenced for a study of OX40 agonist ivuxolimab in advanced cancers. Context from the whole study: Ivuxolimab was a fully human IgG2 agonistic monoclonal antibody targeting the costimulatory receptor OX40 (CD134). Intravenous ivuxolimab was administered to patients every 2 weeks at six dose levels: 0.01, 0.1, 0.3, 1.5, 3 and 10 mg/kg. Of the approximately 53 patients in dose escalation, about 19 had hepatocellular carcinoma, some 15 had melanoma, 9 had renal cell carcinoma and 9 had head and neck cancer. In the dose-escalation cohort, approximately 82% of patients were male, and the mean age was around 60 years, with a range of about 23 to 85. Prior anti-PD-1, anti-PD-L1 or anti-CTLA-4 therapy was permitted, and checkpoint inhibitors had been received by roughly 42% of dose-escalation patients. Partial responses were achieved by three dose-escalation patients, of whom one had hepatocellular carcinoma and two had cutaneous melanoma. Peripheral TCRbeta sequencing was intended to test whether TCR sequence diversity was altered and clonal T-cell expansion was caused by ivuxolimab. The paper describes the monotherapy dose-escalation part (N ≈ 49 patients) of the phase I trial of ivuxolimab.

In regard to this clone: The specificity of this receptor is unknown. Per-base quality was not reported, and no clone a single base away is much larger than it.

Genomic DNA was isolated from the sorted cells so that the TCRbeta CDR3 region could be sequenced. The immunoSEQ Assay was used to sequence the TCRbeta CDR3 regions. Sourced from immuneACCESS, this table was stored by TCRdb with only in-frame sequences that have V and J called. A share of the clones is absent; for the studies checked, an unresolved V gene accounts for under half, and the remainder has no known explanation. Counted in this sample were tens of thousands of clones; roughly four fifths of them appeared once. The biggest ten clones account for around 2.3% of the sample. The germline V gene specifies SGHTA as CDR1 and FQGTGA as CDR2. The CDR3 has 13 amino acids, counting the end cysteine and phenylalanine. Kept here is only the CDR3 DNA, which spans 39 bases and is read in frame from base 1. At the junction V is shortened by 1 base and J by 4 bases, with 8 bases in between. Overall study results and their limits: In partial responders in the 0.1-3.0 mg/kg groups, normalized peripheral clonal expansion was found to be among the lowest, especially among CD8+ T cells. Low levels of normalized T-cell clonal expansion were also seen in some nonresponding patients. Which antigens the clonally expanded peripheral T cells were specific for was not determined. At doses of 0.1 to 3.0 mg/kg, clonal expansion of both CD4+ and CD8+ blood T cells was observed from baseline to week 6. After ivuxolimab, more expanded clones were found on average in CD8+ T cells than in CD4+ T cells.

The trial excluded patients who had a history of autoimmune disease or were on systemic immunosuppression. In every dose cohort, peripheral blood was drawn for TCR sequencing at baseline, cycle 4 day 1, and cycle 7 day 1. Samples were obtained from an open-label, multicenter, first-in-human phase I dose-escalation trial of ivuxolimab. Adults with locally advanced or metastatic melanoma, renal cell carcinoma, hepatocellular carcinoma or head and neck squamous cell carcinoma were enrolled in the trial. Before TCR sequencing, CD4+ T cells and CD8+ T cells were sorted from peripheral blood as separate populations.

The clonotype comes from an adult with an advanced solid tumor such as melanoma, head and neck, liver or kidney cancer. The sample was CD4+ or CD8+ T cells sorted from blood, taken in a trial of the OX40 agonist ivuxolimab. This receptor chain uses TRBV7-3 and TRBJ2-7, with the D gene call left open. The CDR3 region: CASSLKIGYEQYF. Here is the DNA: TGTGCCAGCAGCTTAAAGATAGGTTACGAGCAGTACTTC.